This TCR beta chain was sequenced during a study of tumor-infiltrating lymphocytes in primary liver carcinoma. About the study: Roughly 3.5 to 7.13 million productive TCRbeta reads came from each sample, comparable across tissue types.

The V gene's germline CDR1 is DFQATT and CDR2 SNEGSKA (reference sequence). V was clipped by 5 bases and J by 3 bases, with 21 bases between them. The CDR3 has 16 residues. Unsorted bulk tissue, roughly 19-33 mg of it, served as the source for co-extraction of RNA and DNA. Every one of the tumor samples had a viable tumor cell content above 80%. The authors made TCR beta cDNA from around 500 ng total RNA with a constant-region primer. Slightly modified ARM-PCR, run as three nested multiplex PCR rounds, produced the TCR beta libraries. In the first two PCR rounds, TRBV1-TRBV30 forward primers were paired with a C-beta reverse primer, and each round lasted about 9 cycles. TCRdb re-called the multiplex PCR reads with MiXCR, one entry per CDR3 protein. Counted here are about 200,000 distinct CDR3 sequences, around 85% occurring once; the ten biggest clones make up roughly 20%.

Material for sequencing was tumor tissue from primary liver carcinoma. The clonotype originates from a man between 40 and 49 years old with primary liver carcinoma and hepatitis B virus infection. The J gene is TRBJ2-3, the V gene TRBV20-1, with D unclear. CDR3 amino acids: CSASSPPKRPTDTQYF. In DNA form, the CDR3 reads TGCAGTGCTTCCTCCCCTCCCAAGCGTCCTACAGATACGCAGTATTTT.